The 5 T cell receptor beta chains given below trace back to one sample, sequenced in a study of T cells in narcolepsy. Assay: immunoSEQ multiplex PCR; the TCRdb copy retains only in-frame clones and omits some. The table shows about 21,000 clones, with about 91% occurring only once. The sample comprised CD45RA- memory CD4+ T cells from PBMCs. The receptors come from a human donor with narcolepsy.

The V gene is TRBV11-3, the J gene TRBJ2-7, with D possibly matching TRBD2 (7 bases). This CDR3 is 15 amino acids long. The V and J ends lost 1 base and 2 bases respectively, with 12 bases between them. Per germline, CDR1 SGHNT and CDR2 YENEEA. The CDR3 sequence is CASSLGGGGTYEQYF. The CDR3 nucleotides read TGTGCCAGCAGCTTAGGAGGGGGAGGGACCTACGAGCAGTACTTC.

DNA for the CDR3: TGTGCCAGCAGCTTAGCTCTACAGGGGCAAAGCACTGAAGCTTTCTTT. Amino acid sequence: CASSLALQGQSTEAFF. This chain uses TRBV7-2 with TRBJ1-1, with 7 bases that match TRBD1. V was clipped by 0 bases and J by 4 bases; unmatched bases: 8. This CDR3 has 16 residues. The germline V gene encodes CDR1 SGHTA and CDR2 FQGNSA.

This clone has only a few counts. CDR3 region: CASSLTGSTNEKLFF. In DNA, the CDR3 is TGTGCCAGCAGTCTCACAGGGTCGACTAATGAAAAACTGTTTTTT. The chain has TRBV6-6 and TRBJ1-4; possibly TRBD1 for D (6 bases). The germline V gene encodes CDR1 MNHNY and CDR2 SVGAGI (reference sequence). CDR3 size: 15 residues. The germline V and J ends were trimmed by 5 bases and 2 bases, with 12 bases remaining between them.

This clone was detected only once. Different DNA sequences within this sample yield the same CDR3. CDR3 residues: CASGFTEAFF. CDR3 in DNA: TGTGCCAGCGGTTTCACTGAAGCTTTCTTT. The rearrangement uses TRBV2 and TRBJ1-1; D gene unclear. The CDR3 contains 10 residues. Trimming removed 8 bases at V and 4 bases at J, with 5 bases between. Germline CDR1 and CDR2: SNHLY and FYNNEI.

The gene calls are TRBV4-2 and TRBJ1-4, with 7 bases lining up with TRBD1. Germline CDR1 reads LGHNA; CDR2 reads YNFKEQ. This CDR3 is built from 15 residues. Unmatched junction bases numbered 6, after V lost 1 base and J lost 7 bases. CDR3 loop: CASSQGDSEGEKLFF. CDR3 bases: TGTGCCAGCAGCCAAGGGGACAGCGAGGGTGAAAAACTGTTTTTT.